These 15 T cell receptor beta chains came from one sample sequenced in a study of shared clonotypes between healthy human individuals (dated by TCRdb to the early 2020s). The library was made by the immunoSEQ multiplex PCR assay. TCRdb carries this immuneACCESS record with in-frame sequences only. Its versions omit some clonotypes, under half of them owing to an unresolved V gene in the studies checked, with the rest unexplained. For this sample the table gives 2.3 million or so clones, of which just over 90% were detected only once. In total, the top ten clones hold around 0.4% of the sample. The specimen was naive CD4+ T cells from PBMCs. In the paper's terms, the cell subset or site label means: CD45RA+ positively selected. The source is a man in his late teens or twenties in good health. Some clones in this sample may be carry-over from other donors' samples.

CDR3 amino acids: CASSYTVEETQYF. Here the CDR3 DNA reads TGTGCCAGCAGTTACACGGTAGAAGAGACCCAGTACTTC. The chain joins TRBV6-5 to TRBJ2-5; D gene ambiguous. CDR1 MNHEY and CDR2 SVGAGI come from the germline V gene. V was pared by 2 bases and J by 3 bases, with 7 bases between. This CDR3 is 13 amino acids long.

The chain uses TRBV4-3 and TRBJ1-3; 10 positions agree with TRBD1. CDR3 size: 17 residues. V gave up 3 bases and J gave up 4 bases; unmatched junction bases: 9. Germline loops: CDR1 LGHNA, CDR2 YSLEER. The CDR3 loop is CASSHPPGQGKGNTIYF. For the CDR3, the DNA is TGCGCCAGCAGCCACCCGCCGGGACAGGGGAAAGGAAACACCATATATTTT.

This clone was seen only a few times. This chain links TRBV5-1 with TRBJ1-1, with 7 bases fitting TRBD1. Per the germline V gene, CDR1 is SGHRS and CDR2 is YFSETQ. Germline trimming cut 2 bases from V and 3 bases from J; bases unmatched to any gene: 7. The CDR3 loop spans 15 amino acids. The DNA of the CDR3 is TGCGCCAGCAGCTTCCGAACAGGGGCGGACACTGAAGCTTTCTTT. Amino acids: CASSFRTGADTEAFF.

Here the CDR3 DNA reads TGTGCCAGCGTATACAGGGCGGGCAATCAGCCCCAGCATTTT. This translates into CASVYRAGNQPQHF. The chain recombines TRBV19 with TRBJ1-5; a possible D gene is TRBD1 (6 bases). Germline V gene sequence: CDR1 LNHDA, CDR2 SQIVND (reference sequence). The CDR3 is 14 amino acids. Trimming shortened V by 9 bases and J by 2 bases, and 14 bases separated the two germline ends.

This clone appeared once. This sequence joins TRBV29-1 and TRBJ2-1, with a possible D match to TRBD2 (6 bases). Germline CDR1 reads SQVTM; CDR2 reads ANQGSEA. With 0 bases removed from V and 10 bases from J, the gap between germline ends came to 40 bases. This CDR3 is 22 amino acids long. The DNA for the CDR3 is TGCAGCGTTGAAGATCTTGTCGGGTGGTTGGGGCATAGCGGCACCCCCGAATGGGAGCAGTTCTTC. This gives the protein CSVEDLVGWLGHSGTPEWEQFF.

This chain links TRBV18 with TRBJ1-5; possibly TRBD1 for D (6 bases). Looked up from germline, CDR1 is KGHSH and CDR2 is LQKENI. V gave up 0 bases and J gave up 2 bases, with 11 bases separating them. The CDR3 has 16 residues. CDR3 nucleotide sequence: TGTGCCAGCTCACCACCGGCAGGGGTGCGCAATCAGCCCCAGCATTTT. As protein: CASSPPAGVRNQPQHF.

The genes are TRBV10-3 and TRBJ2-7; 10 bases line up with TRBD2. Unmatched junction bases numbered 19, after V lost 2 bases and J lost 6 bases. The CDR3 extends over 19 amino acids. CDR1 ENHRY and CDR2 SYGVKD come from the germline V gene. This chain's CDR3 is CAISEPPGLAGDTGPEQYF. CDR3 coding DNA: TGTGCCATCAGTGAGCCACCGGGGCTAGCGGGAGACACCGGGCCCGAGCAGTACTTC.

CDR3 residues: CASIYQGGSEKLFF. The CDR3 nucleotides are TGTGCCAGCATTTACCAGGGTGGGAGTGAAAAACTGTTTTTT. The chain joins TRBV2 to TRBJ1-4; D may be TRBD1 (5 bases). In germline, CDR1 is SNHLY, CDR2 FYNNEI. The CDR3 has 14 residues. Trimming left V 7 bases short and J 7 bases short, with 16 bases between. Complete variable domain (other parts from reference TRBV2 and TRBJ1-4): EPEVTQTPSHQVTQMGQEVILRCVPISNHLYFYWYRQILGQKVEFLVSFYNNEISEKSEIFDDQFSVERPDGSNFTLKIRSTKLEDSAMYFCASIYQGGSEKLFFGSGTQLSVL.

The rearrangement uses TRBV5-1 and TRBJ2-3; TRBD2 matches 10 bases. Per the germline V gene, CDR1 is SGHRS and CDR2 is YFSETQ. V lost 3 bases to trimming and J lost 3 bases; unmatched junction nucleotides: 7. The CDR3 sequence is 16 residues long. CDR3 in DNA: TGCGCCAGCAGCTCCCAACTAGCGGGAACGACAGATACGCAGTATTTT. This gives the protein CASSSQLAGTTDTQYF.

The count of this clone is one. The gene calls are TRBV5-1 and TRBJ2-7, with a tentative D call TRBD1 (6 bases). There are 14 residues in the CDR3. V lost 5 bases and J 1 base, leaving 13 bases between the germline ends. CDR1 SGHRS and CDR2 YFSETQ come from the germline V gene. The CDR3, as DNA: TGCGCCAGCAGATCGGACAGCAATTCCTACGAGCAGTACTTC. This gives the protein CASRSDSNSYEQYF.

The CDR3 DNA reads as TGTGCCAGCAGTCATCTACGGGCGGGGGTCTCCTACAATGAGCAGTTCTTC. This gives the protein CASSHLRAGVSYNEQFF. The V and J genes are TRBV28 and TRBJ2-1, with 7 bases fitting TRBD2. V shed 5 bases and J 0 bases; nucleotides not matched to a gene: 10. This CDR3 contains 17 residues. Germline assignment: CDR1 MDHEN and CDR2 SYDVKM.

This clone appeared a single time. The chain recombines TRBV28 with TRBJ2-7, with 11 bases matching TRBD2. The CDR3 length is 14 residues. V dropped 10 bases and J dropped 1; count of bases not matched to a gene: 6. In germline, CDR1 is MDHEN, CDR2 SYDVKM. The CDR3 nucleotides read TGTGCCATCGAGGGACTAGCGGCTTCCTACGAGCAGTACTTC. It yields the protein CAIEGLAASYEQYF.

The chain has TRBV2 and TRBJ1-1; possibly TRBD1 for D (6 bases). Trimming took off 7 bases at V and 0 bases at J, with 15 bases between the two ends. This CDR3 has 15 residues. CDR1 and CDR2 (germline): SNHLY, FYNNEI. The CDR3 loop reads CASTLGRDMNTEAFF. CDR3 bases: TGTGCCAGCACCCTTGGTCGGGACATGAACACTGAAGCTTTCTTT.

A single count supports this clone. The chain uses TRBV6-1 and TRBJ2-5; 11 positions agree with TRBD2. CDR3 length: 16 amino acids. In germline, CDR1 is MNHNS, CDR2 SASEGT. The junction had 3 bases not matched to a gene; V was cut back by 1 base and J by 2 bases. The CDR3, as DNA: TGTGCCAGCAGTGAAGGGCTAGCGGGAGGACAAGAGACCCAGTACTTC. It translates to CASSEGLAGGQETQYF.

CDR3 sequence: CASSFSGTGGFEAFF. CDR3 DNA sequence: TGTGCCAGCAGTTTCTCTGGGACAGGGGGCTTTGAAGCTTTCTTT. V and J are TRBV28 and TRBJ1-1; 12 bases map to TRBD1. The J segment lost 7 bases and the V segment lost 3 bases, leaving 6 bases of the junction unmatched. CDR3 length equals 15 residues. From germline, CDR1 is MDHEN and CDR2 SYDVKM.